Shown below are 6 T cell receptor beta chains from a single sample sequenced in a study of blood T cell repertoires in COVID-19. Profiled with immunoSEQ multiplex PCR; TCRdb holds only in-frame clones, not every one. The sample has more than 200,000 clones, about 85% seen once. Input material: peripheral blood. These receptors all come from a woman aged 45-59 years with COVID-19, enrolled during active disease.

The CDR3: CASNPGVLNTEAFF. In DNA, the CDR3 is TGTGCCAGTAACCCAGGGGTTTTGAACACTGAAGCTTTCTTT. The rearrangement joins TRBV19 to TRBJ1-1, with a possible D match to TRBD1 (6 bases). With 7 bases removed from V and 0 bases from J, the gap between germline ends came to 12 bases. The CDR3 consists of 14 residues. Germline V gives CDR1 LNHDA, CDR2 SQIVND (reference sequence).

The chain couples TRBV6-5 to TRBJ1-4; 11 positions agree with TRBD1. Germline CDR1 and CDR2: MNHEY and SVGAGI. This CDR3 is built from 15 residues. Trimming removed 6 bases from V and 8 bases from J; junction bases left unmatched: 8. The CDR3 is CASRGRGTGGEKLFF. In DNA, the CDR3 is TGTGCCAGCAGAGGACGAGGGACAGGGGGGGAAAAACTGTTTTTT.

This clone is medium-sized by share. The V and J genes are TRBV7-8 and TRBJ2-1; TRBD2 matches 8 bases. CDR1 is SGHVS and CDR2 is FQNEAQ in the germline V gene. The CDR3 sequence is 16 residues long. Trimming at V came to 5 bases and at J to 5 bases, leaving 11 bases not matched to a gene. The CDR3 DNA is TGTGCCAGCAGCCGCACAAGCGGGGGTCGCCACAATGAGCAGTTCTTC. It translates to CASSRTSGGRHNEQFF. Using reference TRBV7-8 and TRBJ2-1 for the parts outside the CDR3, the full variable domain is GAGVSQSPRYKVAKRGQDVALRCDPISGHVSLFWYQQALGQGPEFLTYFQNEAQLDKSGLPSDRFFAERPEGSVSTLKIQRTQQEDSAVYLCASSRTSGGRHNEQFFGPGTRLTVL.

The rearrangement uses TRBV28 and TRBJ1-1; no definite D call. Germline values: CDR1 MDHEN, CDR2 SYDVKM. The CDR3 length is 14 residues. V lost 3 bases, J lost 5 bases, and 13 bases lay in between. The CDR3 spells CASSFPRGGTEAFF. CDR3 nucleotide sequence: TGTGCCAGCAGTTTCCCACGGGGAGGGACTGAAGCTTTCTTT.

CDR3 region: CASGLTRGGLSEAFF. The DNA of the CDR3 is TGTGCTAGTGGTTTGACACGGGGGGGATTGAGTGAAGCTTTCTTT. The rearrangement joins TRBV12-5 to TRBJ1-1; D is possibly TRBD1 (5 bases). V was trimmed by 2 bases and J by 7 bases, leaving 17 bases between them. CDR1 is LGHNT, CDR2 FRNRAP, per germline. The length of the CDR3 is 15 residues.

V usage is TRBV6-2 or TRBV6-3 and J usage is TRBJ1-2; no definite D call. CDR1 and CDR2 (germline): MNHEY, SVGEGT. The V gene lost 1 base and the J gene lost 4 bases, with 13 bases spanning the gap. The CDR3 is made up of 15 amino acids. The CDR3 reads CASSYWAARPYGYTF. CDR3 DNA: TGTGCCAGCAGTTACTGGGCAGCTCGTCCCTATGGCTACACCTTC.